The sequence of this T cell receptor beta chain was determined in a study of blood T cell repertoires in COVID-19. Overall study: Donors in the United States, Italy and Spain gave samples during acute or convalescent COVID-19.

Repertoires were generated with immunoSEQ multiplex PCR, while TCRdb's copy carries only in-frame clones and drops some. The sample contains around 250,000 clones, more than 65% of which appear only once. Participant reports of clinical history set cohort assignment. Donors of Cohort 3 who recovered were those that had two negative PCRs, clearance, or symptom resolution. This sequence originates from a man aged 50 or older who had recovered from COVID-19. Sequencing input: PBMCs or T cells enriched from blood (not recorded which).

Here the CDR3 DNA reads TGTGCCAGCAGTCACAGGGGCGAGCAGTTCTTC. This sequence encodes CASSHRGEQFF. V usage is TRBV28 and J usage is TRBJ2-1, with 7 bases identical to TRBD1. This CDR3 is built from 11 residues. The V gene end was trimmed by 5 bases and the J gene end by 10 bases; junction bases not matched to a gene: 2. The germline V gene encodes CDR1 MDHEN and CDR2 SYDVKM.